This TCR beta chain was sequenced in a study of shared clonotypes between healthy human individuals. Of note for this clone: The antigen remains unidentified.

CDR1 is SGHDT and CDR2 is YYEEEE in the germline V gene. The CDR3 spans 16 residues. V dropped 3 bases and J dropped 2; count of bases not matched to a gene: 9. The data were produced by immunoSEQ multiplex PCR, yet TCRdb's version contains in-frame clones alone and is incomplete. The table has about 1,800,000 clones, about 95% seen once. General study findings and limits: Sampling was confined to blood; repertoires within tissues likely differ.

Naive CD8 populations comprised CD45RO-negative cells positively selected for CCR7, excluding terminally differentiated effector memory CD45RA+ cells. The receptor was derived from a man between 18 and 35 years old in good health. The sequencing input was naive CD8+ T cells sorted from blood. The J gene is TRBJ2-7, the V gene TRBV5-6; 9 bases fit TRBD2. CDR3 bases: TGTGCCAGCAGCTCACCCCGGACTAGCGTTACCTACGAGCAGTACTTC. This translates into CASSSPRTSVTYEQYF.